This record looks at one T cell receptor beta chain sequence and its context. As yet, its antigen is unknown. Primed by a sample-barcoded 5' primer and a J-beta primer mix, a second PCR proceeded for about 7 to 11 cycles. Using its own MiXCR run on the 5' RACE reads, TCRdb lists one record per CDR3 protein. The repertoire holds about 830,000 distinct CDR3 sequences, with approximately 65% as singletons. The ends lost 4 bases at V and 6 bases at J; junction bases unmatched: 14. CDR3 size: 17 residues. The germline V gene has CDR1 LGHNA and CDR2 YNFKEQ. Researchers report isolating at least 6 million PBMCs per sample. The sample comes from a study of blood T cells in healthy people across ages. Study conclusions and caveats: Long-lived donors carried more naive CD4+ cells and greater diversity than aged donors. The study found TCR beta diversity correlated strongly with naive T cell percentage.

This rearrangement joins TRBV4-2 to TRBJ1-5, with TRBD1 identical over 8 bases. The sample taken for sequencing was blood. The receptor comes from a young man in good health. The CDR3 sequence is CASSPSSGQGNSQPQHF. DNA of the CDR3: TGTGCCAGCAGCCCCTCGTCAGGACAGGGTAACTCTCAGCCCCAGCATTTT.